This passage covers 25 T cell receptor beta chains from one sample sequenced in a study of cytomegalovirus exposure and HLA in healthy donors. PCR was performed using 60 Vbeta and 13 Jbeta primers. TCRdb's table, derived via immunoSEQ multiplex PCR, lists solely in-frame clones and lacks some. The sample consists of about 160,000 clones, about two thirds of them appearing once. Sequenced material: PBMCs. Receptor source: a young woman in good health and CMV-seronegative.

This clone has at least ten counts. The V call is TRBV7-2, the J call TRBJ2-3; 7 bases are shared with TRBD1. With 5 bases clipped from V and 4 bases from J, the junction kept 12 bases outside the gene matches. CDR3 length equals 16 residues. The germline gives CDR1 SGHTA, CDR2 FQGNSA. CDR3 loop: CASSPERQGVADTQYF. In DNA form, the CDR3 reads TGTGCCAGCAGCCCGGAGCGACAGGGTGTCGCAGATACGCAGTATTTT.

This clone was seen only once. J is TRBJ2-1 and V is TRBV27; TRBD2 aligns across 8 bases. Per the germline V gene, CDR1 is MNHEY and CDR2 is SMNVEV (reference sequence). This CDR3 comprises 17 residues. V shed 6 bases, J shed 0 bases, and the junction held 10 bases outside the gene matches. CDR3 nucleotides: TGTGCCAGCAGATCTACCCGACTAGCGCGCTCCTACAATGAGCAGTTCTTC. Amino acids: CASRSTRLARSYNEQFF.

This chain connects TRBV7-2 to TRBJ1-2; 12 bases agree with TRBD1. This CDR3 region has 11 residues. Unmatched junction bases numbered 2, after V lost 8 bases and J lost 10 bases. CDR1 is SGHTA and CDR2 is FQGNSA in the germline V gene. CDR3 DNA sequence: TGTGCCAGCGGGACAGGGGGCCCCTACACCTTC. The encoded protein is CASGTGGPYTF. The whole variable domain, filled in from reference TRBV7-2 and TRBJ1-2, reads GAGVSQSPSNKVTEKGKDVELRCDPISGHTALYWYRQSLGQGLEFLIYFQGNSAPDKSGLPSDRFSAERTGGSVSTLTIQRTQQEDSAVYLCASGTGGPYTFGSGTRLTVV.

The chain combines TRBV13 with TRBJ2-5; 8 nucleotides align to TRBD2. Germline V gene data show CDR1 as PRHDT and CDR2 as FYEKMQ (reference sequence). The CDR3 is made up of 15 amino acids. With 5 bases clipped from V and 2 bases from J, the junction kept 7 bases outside the gene matches. This chain's CDR3 is CASSRGGEIQETQYF. The CDR3 bases are TGTGCCAGCAGCCGGGGGGGCGAAATACAAGAGACCCAGTACTTC.

The sample holds a few counts of this clone. The J gene is TRBJ1-2, the V gene TRBV25-1; D is perhaps TRBD1 (5 bases). Germline V CDR1 and CDR2: MGHDK, SYGVNS. The CDR3 is 15 residues long. Trimming cost V 0 bases and J 4 bases, with 12 bases left between them. CDR3 in amino acids: CASSEYQGTGYGYTF. CDR3 DNA: TGTGCCAGCAGTGAATATCAGGGAACAGGCTATGGCTACACCTTC.

This rearrangement joins TRBV18 to TRBJ1-2; the D is unclear. Trimming pared 3 bases from V and 8 bases from J, leaving 13 bases between. The CDR3 is made up of 13 amino acids. The germline V gene has CDR1 KGHSH and CDR2 LQKENI. The CDR3 spells CASSPAQAGGYTF. The DNA of the CDR3 is TGTGCCAGCTCACCGGCTCAGGCGGGCGGCTACACCTTC.

This chain connects TRBV4-3 to TRBJ1-1; 7 nucleotides line up with TRBD1. CDR1 and CDR2 (germline): LGHNA, YSLEER. Trimming removed 1 base from V and 3 bases from J; junction bases left unmatched: 5. CDR3 size: 15 residues. CDR3 nucleotide sequence: TGCGCCAGCAGCCAAGCTAGGGACAGTCACACTGAAGCTTTCTTT. Translating it yields CASSQARDSHTEAFF.

This clone was counted only a few times. V and J are TRBV11-3 and TRBJ2-1; the match to TRBD2 covers 15 bases. J lost 7 bases, V lost 5 bases, and 3 bases had no gene match. Germline CDR1 SGHNT, CDR2 YENEEA. This CDR3 is built from 15 residues. For the CDR3, the DNA is TGTGCCAGCAGCAGGGGACTAGCGGGAGGAAATGAGCAGTTCTTC. This sequence encodes CASSRGLAGGNEQFF.

The V gene is TRBV4-2, the J gene TRBJ2-7; D is perhaps TRBD1 (6 bases). The V gene's germline CDR1 is LGHNA and CDR2 YNFKEQ. This CDR3 comprises 17 residues. V lost 0 bases, J lost 0 bases, and 15 bases lay in between. In DNA, the CDR3 is TGTGCCAGCAGCCAAGATGGTTTAGGGGGTAGCTCCTACGAGCAGTACTTC. It yields the protein CASSQDGLGGSSYEQYF.

The genes are TRBV30 and TRBJ1-1, with a weak D call TRBD1 (5 bases). The CDR3 has 13 amino acids. V was trimmed by 5 bases and J by 6 bases, leaving 16 bases between them. Germline CDR1 is GTSNPN and CDR2 is SVGIG (reference sequence). This chain's CDR3 is CAWDRGVRAEAFF. As DNA, the CDR3 is TGTGCCTGGGACCGGGGGGTGAGGGCTGAAGCTTTCTTT.

This chain uses TRBV7-8 with TRBJ2-5, with D possibly being TRBD1 (5 bases). Germline CDR1 and CDR2: SGHVS and FQNEAQ. The ends were cut back, 8 bases at V and 5 bases at J, with 18 bases in the middle. This CDR3 has 14 amino acids. CDR3 residues: CASFPGRGSETQYF. The DNA for the CDR3 is TGTGCCAGCTTCCCTGGTAGGGGATCGGAGACCCAGTACTTC.

The chain employs TRBV5-1 and TRBJ1-2; 7 nucleotides line up with TRBD1. The V gene's germline CDR1 is SGHRS and CDR2 YFSETQ. J gave up 3 bases and V 2 bases, and 4 bases lay outside the gene matches. This CDR3 is 14 amino acids long. The chain's CDR3 is CASSFAGGDYGYTF. CDR3 DNA sequence: TGCGCCAGCAGCTTTGCAGGGGGTGACTATGGCTACACCTTC.

V and J are TRBV29-1 and TRBJ1-5; D ambiguous. Germline CDR1 and CDR2: SQVTM and ANQGSEA. The CDR3 extends over 12 amino acids. V was shortened by 6 bases and J by 4 bases, with 10 bases between the two germline ends. DNA of the CDR3: TGCAGCGTCCGGGTAGGAAATCAGCCCCAGCATTTT. Translation gives CSVRVGNQPQHF.

The genes are TRBV4-3 and TRBJ2-3; TRBD2 agrees at 8 bases. V lost 4 bases and J lost 5; bases outside the gene matches: 14. Looked up from germline, CDR1 is LGHNA and CDR2 is YSLEER. The CDR3 extends over 17 amino acids. The chain's CDR3 is CASSPQEPGRAGDTQYF. DNA of the CDR3: TGCGCCAGCAGCCCACAAGAACCCGGGAGGGCCGGAGATACGCAGTATTTT.

This chain joins TRBV2 and TRBJ1-4; TRBD1 might be the D (5 bases). The CDR3 totals 16 residues. Trimming shortened V by 6 bases and J by 0 bases, and 14 bases separated the two germline ends. Germline loops: CDR1 SNHLY, CDR2 FYNNEI. CDR3 coding DNA: TGTGCCAGCAGGCCGGACACACTCGCAACTAATGAAAAACTGTTTTTT. Protein product: CASRPDTLATNEKLFF. The whole variable domain, remainder taken from reference TRBV2 and TRBJ1-4, is EPEVTQTPSHQVTQMGQEVILRCVPISNHLYFYWYRQILGQKVEFLVSFYNNEISEKSEIFDDQFSVERPDGSNFTLKIRSTKLEDSAMYFCASRPDTLATNEKLFFGSGTQLSVL.

The chain uses TRBV7-2 and TRBJ2-2; no firm D call. Germline CDR1 is SGHTA and CDR2 is FQGNSA. Trimming took 6 bases from V and 5 from J, leaving 10 bases between them. CDR3 size: 13 residues. The CDR3 DNA is TGTGCCAGCAGACCGACTGGGACCGGGGAGCTGTTTTTT. This sequence encodes CASRPTGTGELFF.

This chain uses TRBV7-2 with TRBJ1-5; perhaps TRBD1 as D (5 bases). Per the germline V gene, CDR1 is SGHTA and CDR2 is FQGNSA. The CDR3 runs to 15 residues. Trimming removed 2 bases from V and 4 bases from J, with 12 bases in between. The CDR3 protein is CASSLRGWENQPQHF. CDR3 DNA: TGTGCCAGCAGCTTACGGGGGTGGGAAAATCAGCCCCAGCATTTT.

The chain couples TRBV7-9 to TRBJ1-2; D unclear. The CDR3 has 12 residues. V lost 6 bases to trimming and J lost 7 bases, with 12 bases between them. CDR1 SEHNR and CDR2 FQNEAQ come from the germline V gene (reference sequence). The CDR3 protein is CASRGGKVGYTF. Written as DNA, the CDR3 is TGTGCCAGCAGGGGAGGCAAGGTTGGCTACACCTTC.

This chain connects TRBV7-6 to TRBJ2-7; 8 nucleotides match TRBD2. This CDR3 contains 13 residues. Germline V gives CDR1 SGHVS, CDR2 FNYEAQ. With 8 bases clipped from V and 5 bases from J, the junction kept 8 bases outside the gene matches. In DNA form, the CDR3 reads TGTGCCAGCTCCTTCGCGGGGGGCGACGAGCAGTACTTC. The encoded protein is CASSFAGGDEQYF.

This chain connects TRBV29-1 to TRBJ1-1, with D tentatively TRBD1 (5 bases). The V gene's germline CDR1 is SQVTM and CDR2 ANQGSEA. V shed 7 bases and J shed 11 bases, with 17 bases lying between them. The CDR3 runs to 11 residues. The DNA of the CDR3 is TGCAGCGCCTCGGAGGGGTCTCGGGCTTTCTTT. Translation gives CSASEGSRAFF.

The gene calls are TRBV5-1 and TRBJ2-1; 8 nucleotides agree with TRBD1. The germline gives CDR1 SGHRS, CDR2 YFSETQ. The CDR3 is 18 amino acids. V shed 4 bases, J shed 5 bases, and the junction held 17 bases outside the gene matches. CDR3 in amino acids: CASSGRPGTGSFHNEQFF. CDR3 sequence (DNA): TGCGCCAGCAGCGGGCGTCCCGGGACAGGATCGTTCCACAATGAGCAGTTCTTC.

This chain links TRBV27 with TRBJ2-1, with a weak D call TRBD1 (7 bases). Per germline, CDR1 MNHEY and CDR2 SMNVEV (reference sequence). CDR3 size: 15 residues. V was cut by 7 bases and J by 0 bases, with 13 bases left in between. CDR3 region: CASNSGGISYNEQFF. The CDR3 coding sequence is TGTGCCAGCAATTCAGGGGGGATCTCCTACAATGAGCAGTTCTTC.

This clone was detected a few times. V usage is TRBV19 and J usage is TRBJ2-3; TRBD2 matches at 8 bases. The CDR3 is made up of 16 amino acids. Germline values: CDR1 LNHDA, CDR2 SQIVND (reference sequence). Trimming took 6 bases from V and 0 from J; bases not matched to a gene: 8. In DNA, the CDR3 is TGTGCCAGTAGCGTACAACTAGCGGCAAGCACAGATACGCAGTATTTT. Its protein is CASSVQLAASTDTQYF.

DNA for the CDR3: TGTGCCAGCATCCGACGGGCAGGGGATAGCTATGGCTACACCTTC. The encoded protein is CASIRRAGDSYGYTF. The chain joins TRBV27 to TRBJ1-2; TRBD1 is a possible D gene (6 bases). CDR3 length equals 15 residues. The V and J ends lost 7 bases and 4 bases respectively, with 19 bases between them. Per germline, CDR1 MNHEY and CDR2 SMNVEV (reference sequence).

The chain links TRBV27 to TRBJ2-2; D is ambiguous. The V gene lost 8 bases and the J gene lost 1 base, with 8 bases spanning the gap. Germline V gene sequence: CDR1 MNHEY, CDR2 SMNVEV (reference sequence). This CDR3 spans 13 amino acids. The CDR3 DNA is TGTGCCAGCTTATCAGGGAACACCGGGGAGCTGTTTTTT. It codes for CASLSGNTGELFF.